This T cell receptor (beta chain) was captured in a study of identical twins. CDR1 and CDR2 from the germline V gene are SQVTM and ANQGSEA. There are 12 residues in the CDR3. Trimming cost V 5 bases and J 2 bases, with 7 bases left between them. TCRdb reprocessed the 5' RACE reads via MiXCR and lists one record per CDR3 protein. In the table there are 1.5 million to 2 million distinct CDR3 sequences, about 31% of which are singletons. A few counts support this clonotype. Sequenced sample: cord blood. The chain couples TRBV29-1 to TRBJ2-1; D unresolved. The TCR comes from a newborn girl in good health. The DNA for the CDR3 is TGCAGCGTTAACGCGGCCTACAATGAGCAGTTCTTC. Amino acids: CSVNAAYNEQFF.